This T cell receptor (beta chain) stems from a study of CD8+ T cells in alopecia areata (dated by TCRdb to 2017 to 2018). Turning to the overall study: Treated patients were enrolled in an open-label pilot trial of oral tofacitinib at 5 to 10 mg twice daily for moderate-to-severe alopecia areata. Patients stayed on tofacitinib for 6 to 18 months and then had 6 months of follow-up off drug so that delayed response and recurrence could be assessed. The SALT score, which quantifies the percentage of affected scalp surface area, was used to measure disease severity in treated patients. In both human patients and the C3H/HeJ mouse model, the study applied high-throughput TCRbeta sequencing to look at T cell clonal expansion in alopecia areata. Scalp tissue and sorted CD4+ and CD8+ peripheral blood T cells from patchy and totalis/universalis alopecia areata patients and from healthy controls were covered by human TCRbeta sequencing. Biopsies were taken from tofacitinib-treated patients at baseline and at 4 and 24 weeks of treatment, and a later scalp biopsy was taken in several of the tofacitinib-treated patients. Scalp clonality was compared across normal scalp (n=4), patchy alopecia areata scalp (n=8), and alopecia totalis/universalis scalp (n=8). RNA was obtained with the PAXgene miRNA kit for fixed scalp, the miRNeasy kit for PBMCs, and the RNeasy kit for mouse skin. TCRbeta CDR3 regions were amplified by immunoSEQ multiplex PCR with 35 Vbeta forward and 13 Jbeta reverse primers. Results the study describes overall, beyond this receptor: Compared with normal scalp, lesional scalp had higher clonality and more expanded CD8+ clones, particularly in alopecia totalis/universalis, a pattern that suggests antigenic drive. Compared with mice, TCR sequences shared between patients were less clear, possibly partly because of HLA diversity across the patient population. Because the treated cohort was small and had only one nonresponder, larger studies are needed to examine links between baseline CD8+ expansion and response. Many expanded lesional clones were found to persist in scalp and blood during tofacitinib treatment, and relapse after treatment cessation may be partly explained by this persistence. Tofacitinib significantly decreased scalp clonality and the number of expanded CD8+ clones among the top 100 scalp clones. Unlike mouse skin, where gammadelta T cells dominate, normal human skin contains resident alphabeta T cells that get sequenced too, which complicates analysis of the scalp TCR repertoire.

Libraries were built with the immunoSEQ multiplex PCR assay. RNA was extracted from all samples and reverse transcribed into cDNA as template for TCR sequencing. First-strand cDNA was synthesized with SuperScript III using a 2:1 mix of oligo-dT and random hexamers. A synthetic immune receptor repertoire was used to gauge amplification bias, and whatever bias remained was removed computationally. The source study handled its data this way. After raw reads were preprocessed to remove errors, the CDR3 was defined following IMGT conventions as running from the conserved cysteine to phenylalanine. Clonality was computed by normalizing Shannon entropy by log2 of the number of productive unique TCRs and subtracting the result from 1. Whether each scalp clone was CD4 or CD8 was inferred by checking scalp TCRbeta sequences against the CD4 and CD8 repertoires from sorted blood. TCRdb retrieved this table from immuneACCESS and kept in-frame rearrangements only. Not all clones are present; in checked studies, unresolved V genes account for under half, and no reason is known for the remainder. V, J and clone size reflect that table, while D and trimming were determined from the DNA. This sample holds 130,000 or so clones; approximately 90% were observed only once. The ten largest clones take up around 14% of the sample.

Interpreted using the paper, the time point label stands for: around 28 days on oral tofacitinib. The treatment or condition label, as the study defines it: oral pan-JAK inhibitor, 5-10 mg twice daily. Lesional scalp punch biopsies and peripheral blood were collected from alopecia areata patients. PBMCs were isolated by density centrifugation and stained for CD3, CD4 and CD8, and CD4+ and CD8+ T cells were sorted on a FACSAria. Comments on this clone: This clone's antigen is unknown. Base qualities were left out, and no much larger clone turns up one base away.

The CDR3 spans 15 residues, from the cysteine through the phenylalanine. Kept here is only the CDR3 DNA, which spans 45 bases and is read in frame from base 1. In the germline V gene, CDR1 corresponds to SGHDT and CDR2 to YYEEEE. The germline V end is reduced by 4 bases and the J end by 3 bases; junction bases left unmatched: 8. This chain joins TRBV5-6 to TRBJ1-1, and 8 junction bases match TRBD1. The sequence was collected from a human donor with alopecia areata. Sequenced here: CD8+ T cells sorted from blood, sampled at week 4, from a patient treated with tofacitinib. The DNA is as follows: TGTGCCAGCAGCGTACCGGACAGGGCCGACACTGAAGCTTTCTTT. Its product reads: CASSVPDRADTEAFF.